This T cell receptor (beta chain) was identified during a study of T cell responses to AZD1222 COVID-19 vaccine. Assay: immunoSEQ multiplex PCR; the TCRdb copy retains only in-frame clones and omits some. The sample lists about 120,000 clones; 85% to 90% were seen once. Trimming took 3 bases from V and 11 from J; bases not matched to a gene: 12. In germline, CDR1 is LNHDA, CDR2 SQIVND (reference sequence). The CDR3 is made up of 15 amino acids. This chain links TRBV19 with TRBJ1-4; 7 positions match TRBD1. Here the sequenced sample was peripheral blood, taken on day 0 of AZD1222 vaccination. The sequence derives from an adult in good health. The CDR3 reads CASSMGQTNGQKLFF. CDR3 nucleotides: TGTGCCAGTAGTATGGGACAGACCAACGGGCAGAAACTGTTTTTT.